This T cell receptor (beta chain) comes out of a study of molecular identifiers for immune sequencing clone quantification. Whole-study results and caveats: Spiked-in Jurkat TCR RNA corresponding to one cell was reported as detectable against 990,000 or so naive cells.

TCRdb used MiXCR to reprocess the PCR reads, holding one entry per CDR3 protein. The table lists about 98,000 distinct CDR3 sequences, about a third of them singletons. The authors gated naive CD8 T cells as CD8+CD4-CCR7+CD45RA+ for sorting. The CDR3 consists of 17 residues. The ends lost 5 bases at V and 4 bases at J; junction bases unmatched: 16. Germline V gene lookup returns CDR1 PRHDT and CDR2 FYEKMQ (reference sequence). A few counts support this clonotype. Its cognate antigen is unknown. The chain couples TRBV13 to TRBJ2-7; TRBD1 aligns across 8 bases. This TCR was recovered from a human donor in good health. Some libraries in this study had Jurkat cell RNA spiked in. Sequenced sample: naive CD8+ T cells from blood, with Jurkat cell RNA spiked in. Described subset: FACS-sorted CD8+CD4-CCR7+CD45RA+ naive T cells. CDR3 DNA sequence: TGTGCCAGCAGCACATTCACAGGACAGGGCCATTCATACGAGCAGTACTTC. It translates to CASSTFTGQGHSYEQYF.